The rows below give T cell receptor beta chains drawn from one sample of a study of blood T cell repertoires in COVID-19. The table came from immunoSEQ multiplex PCR; TCRdb's copy has only in-frame clones and leaves some out. Of hundreds of thousands of clones in the sample, almost 90% were seen once. Material: peripheral blood. These receptor sequences come from a woman in her seventies with COVID-19, enrolled during active disease. Each CDR3 is given with its conserved first and last residue. Fields, in order: CDR3 protein, CDR3 DNA, clone size, V gene, D gene, J gene. The D gene is left open where the match is weak. Clone size is shown for a subset of rows, as once, few, many or a class of expanded clone.

CASSPGEGYGYTF TGTGCCAGCTCACCAGGAGAGGGCTATGGCTACACCTTC . TRBV18 . TRBJ1-2
CASSPLAGGWNTEAFF TGTGCCAGCTCACCACTCGCGGGGGGCTGGAACACTGAAGCTTTCTTT . TRBV18 . TRBJ1-1
CASSQGLIAGAQYF TGTGCCAGCAGCCAAGGATTGATAGCCGGCGCCCAGTACTTC . TRBV3-1/TRBV3-2 . TRBJ2-5
CASRTGVGAGNTIYF TGTGCCAGCAGGACAGGGGTAGGGGCTGGAAACACCATATATTTT . TRBV2 TRBD1 TRBJ1-3
CASSFGQGDGELFF TGCGCCAGCAGCTTCGGACAGGGGGACGGGGAGCTGTTTTTT . TRBV5-1 TRBD1 TRBJ2-2
CASSARLAGGFDEQFF TGTGCCAGCAGCGCCAGACTAGCGGGGGGGTTTGATGAGCAGTTCTTC . TRBV7-7 TRBD2 TRBJ2-1
CATSDLGTSGSTDTQYF TGTGCCACCAGTGACCTAGGGACTAGTGGGAGCACAGATACGCAGTATTTT . TRBV24-1 TRBD2 TRBJ2-3
CATGQGNGEQYF TGTGCCACGGGCCAGGGAAACGGCGAGCAGTACTTC . TRBV10-3 . TRBJ2-7
CASRSRQAIPYGYTF TGTGCCAGCCGCTCCCGACAGGCGATTCCCTATGGCTACACCTTC . TRBV27 . TRBJ1-2
CALEEGPNTGELFF TGCGCCCTAGAGGAGGGGCCGAACACCGGGGAGCTGTTTTTT . TRBV5-1 . TRBJ2-2
CATGLPGSYEQYF TGTGCCACCGGCCTCCCGGGGTCCTACGAGCAGTACTTC . TRBV24-1 . TRBJ2-7
CASNPVTAAYNEQFF TGCGCCAGCAACCCAGTTACAGCCGCCTACAATGAGCAGTTCTTC . TRBV4-1 . TRBJ2-1
CATSDLTGGEQYF TGTGCCACCAGTGACTTGACAGGGGGAGAGCAGTACTTC . TRBV24-1 TRBD1 TRBJ2-7
CASSLFGNLYGYTF TGTGCCAGCAGCTTATTCGGGAATCTCTATGGCTACACCTTC . TRBV7-2 . TRBJ1-2
CAWMGQGVSNYGYTF TGTGCCTGGATGGGACAGGGGGTTTCTAACTATGGCTACACCTTC . TRBV30 TRBD1 TRBJ1-2
CASSVEGGGGNEQFF TGTGCCAGCAGCGTCGAAGGAGGGGGGGGCAATGAGCAGTTCTTC . TRBV7-2 . TRBJ2-1
CASSLQGRHGYTF TGTGCCAGTAGCCTACAGGGTAGGCATGGCTACACCTTC . TRBV19 . TRBJ1-2
CASSGQGSNTEAFF TGTGCCAGCAGTGGACAGGGGTCGAACACTGAAGCTTTCTTT . TRBV2 TRBD1 TRBJ1-1
CASSLGTGMAGEKLFF TGCGCCAGCAGCTTGGGTACAGGGATGGCAGGTGAAAAACTGTTTTTT . TRBV5-1 . TRBJ1-4
CASSGERGGARGTGELFF TGTGCCAGCAGCGGGGAGCGGGGGGGTGCTCGTGGCACCGGGGAGCTGTTTTTT . TRBV9 TRBD2 TRBJ2-2
CASSQGHGGGGDTQYF TGTGCCAGCAGCCAAGGGCACGGGGGCGGGGGAGATACGCAGTATTTT . TRBV4-2 . TRBJ2-3
CASSQDSERGTQYF TGCGCCAGCAGCCAAGATTCGGAGCGGGGGACCCAGTACTTC . TRBV4-3 TRBD2 TRBJ2-5
CASRPVTGGYNSPLHF TGTGCCAGCAGGCCGGTGACAGGGGGATATAATTCACCCCTCCACTTT . TRBV2 TRBD1 TRBJ1-6
CASSLQGDTDTQYF TGTGCCAGCAGCTTACAGGGGGACACAGATACGCAGTATTTT . TRBV11-2 TRBD1 TRBJ2-3
CASGLVRSSTDTQYF TGTGCTAGTGGTTTGGTACGGAGCAGCACAGATACGCAGTATTTT . TRBV12-5 . TRBJ2-3
CAISGRGLVNSPLHF TGTGCCATCAGTGGGAGGGGGCTAGTGAATTCACCCCTCCACTTT . TRBV10-3 TRBD1 TRBJ1-6
CASSPITSGDTGELFF TGTGCCAGCAGTCCAATTACTAGCGGGGACACCGGGGAGCTGTTTTTT . TRBV5-6 TRBD2 TRBJ2-2
CAVAGGTSLADTQYF TGTGCCGTCGCGGGTGGGACTAGCCTGGCAGATACGCAGTATTTT . TRBV10-3 TRBD2 TRBJ2-3
CASSQASTGVSPLHF TGTGCCAGCAGCCAAGCCTCAACAGGTGTTTCACCCCTCCACTTT . TRBV3-1/TRBV3-2 . TRBJ1-6
CAWSVSSNQPQHF TGTGCCTGGAGTGTTAGCAGCAATCAGCCCCAGCATTTT . TRBV30 . TRBJ1-5
CASSFYGQGSENTIYF TGTGCCAGCAGCTTTTATGGCCAGGGCTCTGAAAACACCATATATTTT once TRBV5-6 . TRBJ1-3
CATSDSQGGEPQHF TGTGCCACCAGTGATTCACAGGGTGGCGAGCCCCAGCATTTT once TRBV24-1 . TRBJ1-5
CASSPRFKGGDGDAFF TGTGCCAGCTCACCACGGTTTAAGGGGGGGGACGGTGACGCTTTCTTT . TRBV18 . TRBJ1-1
CASSKNQGQARYSNQPQHF TGTGCCAGCAGCAAAAATCAGGGACAGGCGCGCTATAGCAATCAGCCCCAGCATTTT . TRBV21-1 . TRBJ1-5
CASSFRFYGYTF TGTGCCAGCAGTTTTCGGTTCTATGGCTACACCTTC . TRBV12-3/TRBV12-4 . TRBJ1-2
CASSLGSGYTF TGTGCCAGCAGTTTGGGCAGCGGCTACACCTTC . TRBV28 . TRBJ1-2
CAWSVLGRARTEAFF TGTGCCTGGAGTGTTTTGGGCAGGGCCCGGACTGAAGCTTTCTTT . TRBV30 . TRBJ1-1
CASSDRDRDPEKLFF TGTGCCAGCAGCGACCGGGACAGGGACCCCGAAAAACTGTTTTTT . TRBV7-8 TRBD1 TRBJ1-4
CASSTGTSGYTF TGTGCCAGTAGTACAGGGACATCGGGCTACACCTTC . TRBV19 . TRBJ1-2
CASLGTGNSPLHF TGTGCCAGTTTGGGGACAGGGAATTCACCCCTCCACTTT . TRBV6-5 TRBD1 TRBJ1-6
CATSDNGLGMSSYNEQFF TGTGCCACCAGTGACAACGGACTAGGGATGAGCTCCTACAATGAGCAGTTCTTC . TRBV24-1 TRBD2 TRBJ2-1
CASSPGQGFNTQYF TGCGCCAGCAGCCCGGGACAGGGGTTCAATACGCAGTATTTT . TRBV5-1 TRBD1 TRBJ2-3
CASSVGGTGGIDEQYF TGTGCCAGCAGCGTAGGCGGGACAGGGGGCATCGACGAGCAGTACTTC . TRBV9 TRBD1 TRBJ2-7
CASSLTGTFLGQETQYF TGTGCCAGCAGCCTAACCGGGACATTTTTGGGGCAAGAGACCCAGTACTTC . TRBV3-1/TRBV3-2 . TRBJ2-5
CAWSLGLAELWSYNEQFF TGTGCCTGGAGCCTGGGACTAGCGGAATTGTGGTCCTACAATGAGCAGTTCTTC . TRBV30 TRBD2 TRBJ2-1
CASSLQAEQFF TGTGCCAGCAGCTTGCAGGCTGAGCAGTTCTTC . TRBV5-6 . TRBJ2-1
CATSANRVGYTF TGTGCCACCAGTGCTAACAGGGTTGGCTACACCTTC . TRBV24-1 . TRBJ1-2
CASSRTRGDSYEQYF TGTGCCAGCAGCCGAACGCGGGGGGACTCCTACGAGCAGTACTTC . TRBV27 TRBD2 TRBJ2-7
CASSVGRQGASDTQYF TGTGCCAGCAGCGTAGGTCGACAGGGGGCGTCAGATACGCAGTATTTT . TRBV9 TRBD1 TRBJ2-3
CASSFVAGVYEQYF TGTGCCAGCAGTTTTGTAGCGGGGGTGTACGAGCAGTACTTC . TRBV6-6 TRBD2 TRBJ2-7
CASSRQGSAQYF TGTGCCAGCAGTAGACAGGGTTCGGCGCAGTATTTT . TRBV27 TRBD1 TRBJ2-3
CSVRDRPNYGYTF TGCAGCGTTAGGGACAGACCTAACTATGGCTACACCTTC . TRBV29-1 TRBD1 TRBJ1-2
CASRDSLGDTQYF TGTGCCAGCCGGGACTCCCTAGGAGATACGCAGTATTTT . TRBV2 . TRBJ2-3
CASTGFLGEKLFF TGTGCCAGTACAGGGTTTCTCGGTGAAAAACTGTTTTTT . TRBV12-3/TRBV12-4 . TRBJ1-4
CASSMTGAQETQYF TGTGCCAGCAGTATGACAGGGGCGCAAGAGACCCAGTACTTC . TRBV6-5 TRBD1 TRBJ2-5
CASSLRGFYEQYF TGTGCCAGCAGCCTCCGGGGTTTCTACGAGCAGTACTTC . TRBV11-2 . TRBJ2-7
CASSEASGGDSPQFF TGTGCCAGCAGTGAAGCCAGCGGGGGGGACTCTCCGCAGTTCTTC few TRBV2 TRBD2 TRBJ2-1